A selection of T cell receptor beta chains follows, all from one sample in a study of T cells expressing NK-cell markers. No DNA is given; TCRdb re-called the 5' RACE reads and lists each CDR3 protein once. Found here are 500,000 to 700,000 distinct CDR3 sequences; the top ten clones hold roughly 3.4%. Sequenced input: blood T cells: a sorted CD56 or NKG2C T cell subset, CD4+ or CD8+ T cells, or bulk PBMC T cells (not recorded which). The receptors originated from a man younger than 35 in good health. CDR3s include the opening cysteine and the closing phenylalanine or tryptophan.

j_call	v_call	cdr3_aa
TRBJ1-5	TRBV19	CASSKTGLEPQHF
TRBJ2-3	TRBV7-6	CASSLNRGLTDTQYF
TRBJ2-1	TRBV5-1	CASSYLPGQGANEQFF
TRBJ2-5	TRBV12-3/TRBV12-4	CASSQEVARAQETQYF
TRBJ2-3	TRBV29-1	CSVTVLGTSTDTQYF
TRBJ2-1	TRBV5-1	CASSFGLAGGPSYNEQFF
TRBJ2-1	TRBV6-2/TRBV6-3	CASSYPSGTDYNEQFF
TRBJ2-2	TRBV12-3/TRBV12-4	CASSPLGVGELFF
TRBJ2-3	TRBV25-1	CASSPIPGKRSIRKYSTDTQYF
TRBJ2-1	TRBV7-9	CASSRPGTGGRPREQFF